The clone carrying this T cell receptor beta chain was counted a single time. Repertoires were generated with immunoSEQ multiplex PCR, while TCRdb's copy carries only in-frame clones and drops some. The table has about 160,000 clones, about 88% seen once. This sample is part of a study of blood T cell repertoires in COVID-19. For the study at large: Material from acute and convalescent COVID-19 was sourced from the United States, Italy and Spain.

The germline V and J ends were trimmed by 6 bases and 8 bases, with 23 bases remaining between them. The CDR3 contains 16 residues. In germline, CDR1 is MNHEY, CDR2 SVGEGT. V is TRBV6-2 or TRBV6-3 and J is TRBJ1-3, with D unresolved. Material for sequencing was peripheral blood. This TCR was recovered from a woman of 80 years or more with acute or convalescent COVID-19. Here the CDR3 reads CASSDYHRPSGDTIYF. The CDR3 DNA sequence: TGTGCCAGCAGCGATTACCATCGGCCGAGCGGGGACACCATATATTTT.